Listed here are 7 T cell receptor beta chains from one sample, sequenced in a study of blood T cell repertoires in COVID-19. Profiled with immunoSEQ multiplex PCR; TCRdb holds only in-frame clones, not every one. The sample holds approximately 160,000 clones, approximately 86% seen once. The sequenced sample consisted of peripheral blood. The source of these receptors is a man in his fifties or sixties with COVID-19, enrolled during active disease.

CDR3 bases: TGTGCCAGCAGCCTTGGACAGAACTATGGCTACACCTTC. Protein sequence: CASSLGQNYGYTF. This chain joins TRBV7-9 and TRBJ1-2, with a possible D match to TRBD1 (6 bases). The V gene lost 5 bases and the J gene lost 2 bases, with 9 bases spanning the gap. The germline gives CDR1 SEHNR, CDR2 FQNEAQ (reference sequence). The CDR3 has 13 amino acids.

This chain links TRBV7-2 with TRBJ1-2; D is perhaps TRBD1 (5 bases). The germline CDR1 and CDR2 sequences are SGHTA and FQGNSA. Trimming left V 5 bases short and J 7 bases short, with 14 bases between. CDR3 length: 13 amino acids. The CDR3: CASSPTGRIGYTF. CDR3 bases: TGTGCCAGCAGCCCCACAGGTCGCATTGGCTACACCTTC.

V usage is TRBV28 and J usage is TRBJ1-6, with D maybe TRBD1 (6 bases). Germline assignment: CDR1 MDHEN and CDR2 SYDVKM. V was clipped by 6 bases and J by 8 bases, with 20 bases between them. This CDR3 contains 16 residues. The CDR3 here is CASRRGGAPVDSPLHF. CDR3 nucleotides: TGTGCCAGCAGGCGAGGGGGGGCCCCGGTTGATTCACCCCTCCACTTT.

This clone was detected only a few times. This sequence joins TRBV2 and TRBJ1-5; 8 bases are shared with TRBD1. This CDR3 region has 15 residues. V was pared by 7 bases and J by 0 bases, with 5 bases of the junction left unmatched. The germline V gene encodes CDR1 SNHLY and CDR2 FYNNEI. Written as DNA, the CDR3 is TGTGCCAGCAAGCAGGGGGCAAATAGCAATCAGCCCCAGCATTTT. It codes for CASKQGANSNQPQHF.

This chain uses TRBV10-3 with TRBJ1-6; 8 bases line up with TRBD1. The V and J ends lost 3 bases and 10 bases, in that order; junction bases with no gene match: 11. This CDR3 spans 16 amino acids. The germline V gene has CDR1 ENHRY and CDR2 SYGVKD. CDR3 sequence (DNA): TGTGCCATCAGTGACGGATCCGGACAGGGAAGCTCACCCCTCCACTTT. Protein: CAISDGSGQGSSPLHF.

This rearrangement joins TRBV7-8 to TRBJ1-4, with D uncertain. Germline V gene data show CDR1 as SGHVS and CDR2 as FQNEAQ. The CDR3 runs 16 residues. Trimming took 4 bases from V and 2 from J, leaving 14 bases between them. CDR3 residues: CASSWSIPGTNEKLFF. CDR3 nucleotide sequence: TGTGCCAGCAGCTGGTCGATTCCGGGTACTAATGAAAAACTGTTTTTT. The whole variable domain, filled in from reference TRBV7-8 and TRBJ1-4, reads GAGVSQSPRYKVAKRGQDVALRCDPISGHVSLFWYQQALGQGPEFLTYFQNEAQLDKSGLPSDRFFAERPEGSVSTLKIQRTQQEDSAVYLCASSWSIPGTNEKLFFGSGTQLSVL.

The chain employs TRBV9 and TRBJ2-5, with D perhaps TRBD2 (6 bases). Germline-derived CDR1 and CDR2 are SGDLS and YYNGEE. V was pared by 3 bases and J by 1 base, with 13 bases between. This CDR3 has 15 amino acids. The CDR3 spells CASSALSGLQETQYF. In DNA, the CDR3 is TGTGCCAGCAGCGCCCTTTCGGGACTCCAAGAGACCCAGTACTTC. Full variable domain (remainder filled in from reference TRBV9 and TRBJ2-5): DSGVTQTPKHLITATGQRVTLRCSPRSGDLSVYWYQQSLDQGLQFLIQYYNGEERAKGNILERFSAQQFPDLHSELNLSSLELGDSALYFCASSALSGLQETQYFGPGTRLLVL.